The 5 T cell receptor beta chains presented below share a single source sample, sequenced in a study of T cell changes during pregnancy in multiple sclerosis (dated 2019 in TCRdb). Receptor amplification or capture employed the immunoSEQ multiplex PCR assay. Sourced from immuneACCESS, this table was stored by TCRdb with only in-frame sequences that have V and J called. A share of the clones is absent; for the studies checked, an unresolved V gene accounts for under half, and the remainder has no known explanation. The sample table contains 90,000 to 120,000 clones; only one count was recorded for about 89% of them. Jointly, the top ten make up about 3.5% of the sample. This material consisted of peripheral blood, taken after pregnancy. The origin of the receptors is a female donor with multiple sclerosis, enrolled in a pregnancy study.

The CDR3, as DNA: TGTGCCGCCCATTTGCGCACCGGGGAGCTGTTTTTT. It specifies CAAHLRTGELFF. The chain employs TRBV2 and TRBJ2-2; D is unclear. Germline CDR1 reads SNHLY; CDR2 reads FYNNEI. The V end was cut by 11 bases, the J end by 4 bases, with 11 bases between. This CDR3 has 12 amino acids.

The CDR3 DNA follows: TGTGCCAGCAGCTTAGGCGGGGGTTACGAGCAGTACTTC. The encoded protein is CASSLGGGYEQYF. V usage is TRBV7-2 and J usage is TRBJ2-7; 7 bases fit TRBD2. Germline assignment: CDR1 SGHTA and CDR2 FQGNSA. This CDR3 spans 13 amino acids. V dropped 1 base and J dropped 4; count of bases not matched to a gene: 1.

The CDR3 sequence is CASSELDGNRGYTF. The CDR3 DNA reads as TGTGCCAGCAGTGAATTGGACGGGAACCGTGGCTACACCTTC. The rearrangement links TRBV2 to TRBJ1-2; D not resolved. CDR3 size: 14 residues. V was clipped by 2 bases and J by 7 bases, with 14 bases between them. Germline CDR1 SNHLY, CDR2 FYNNEI.

The V call is TRBV4-2, the J call TRBJ2-7; weak D call: TRBD2 (6 bases). The ends were cut back, 0 bases at V and 7 bases at J, with 16 bases in the middle. This CDR3 contains 15 residues. Germline assignment: CDR1 LGHNA and CDR2 YNFKEQ. This CDR3 is CASSQDSWEVVEQYF. CDR3 coding DNA: TGTGCCAGCAGCCAAGACTCCTGGGAGGTGGTTGAGCAGTACTTC.

The V and J genes are TRBV7-8 and TRBJ1-4; weak D call: TRBD1 (5 bases). This CDR3 contains 15 residues. The V gene's germline CDR1 is SGHVS and CDR2 FQNEAQ. V was cut by 1 base and J by 6 bases, with 12 bases left in between. The chain's CDR3 is CASSLDSGIDEKLFF. The CDR3 DNA reads as TGTGCCAGCAGCTTAGACTCAGGGATAGATGAAAAACTGTTTTTT.